The present T cell receptor (beta chain) was sequenced within a study of neoadjuvant anti-PD-1 for oral cavity cancer. Turning to the study itself: Non-progressing patients received a fourth nivolumab dose near day 43, then surgery on days 50-56.

This clone was seen a handful of times. J lost 6 bases, V lost 1 base, and 4 bases had no gene match. CDR1 and CDR2 (germline): SGHNT, YYREEE (reference sequence). CDR3 size: 15 residues. Here immunoSEQ multiplex PCR was the method, and the copy in TCRdb shows in-frame clones only, minus some. The table records 13,000 to 15,000 clones, about two thirds of them present only once. This chain uses TRBV5-4 with TRBJ2-1, with 10 positions matching TRBD2. The sample in question was PBMCs, obtained before nivolumab (anti-PD-1) treatment. The TCR originated in a person aged 35-79 years with oral cavity squamous cell carcinoma. CDR3: CASSLRSSGGNEQFF. CDR3 nucleotide sequence: TGTGCCAGCAGCTTGCGGTCTAGCGGGGGCAATGAGCAGTTCTTC. The complete variable domain, with remaining parts taken from reference TRBV5-4 and TRBJ2-1, reads ETGVTQSPTHLIKTRGQQVTLRCSSQSGHNTVSWYQQALGQGPQFIFQYYREEENGRGNFPPRFSGLQFPNYSSELNVNALELDDSALYLCASSLRSSGGNEQFFGPGTRLTVL.